This T cell receptor beta chain was captured in a study of T cell responses to AZD1222 COVID-19 vaccine. General study findings and limits: After the peak T cell response, and only then, were repertoires sampled. White British people made up most donors, females outnumbered males, and clonal diversity was possibly underestimated. Spike was spanned by vaccine-associated CD4 TCRs, which were dominant at 160-218 and 743-854.

Per the germline V gene, CDR1 is SGHRS and CDR2 is YFSETQ. The CDR3 length is 14 residues. V lost 5 bases and J 6 bases, leaving 14 bases between the germline ends. Sequenced by immunoSEQ multiplex PCR; TCRdb stores in-frame clones only, minus some. Of about 56,000 clones listed, approximately 83% are singletons. To note about this clone: Antigen specificity is unknown.

The input for sequencing was peripheral blood, taken on day 0 of AZD1222 vaccination. The receptor comes from an adult in good health. This rearrangement joins TRBV5-1 to TRBJ2-2, with D unresolved. DNA for the CDR3: TGCGCCAGCAGGGACGCCAACGGTCCCGGGGAGCTGTTTTTT. The encoded protein is CASRDANGPGELFF. Together with reference TRBV5-1 and TRBJ2-2, the CDR3 gives the full variable domain: KAGVTQTPRYLIKTRGQQVTLSCSPISGHRSVSWYQQTPGQGLQFLFEYFSETQRNKGNFPGRFSGRQFSNSRSEMNVSTLELGDSALYLCASRDANGPGELFFGEGSRLTVL.